Presented here are 27 T cell receptor beta chains from one specimen sequenced in a study of T-cell memory formation after mild COVID-19. MiXCR, run by TCRdb on the 5' RACE reads, gives a single entry per CDR3 protein. The sample has around 140,000 distinct CDR3 sequences, around 21% seen once. The specimen sequenced was PBMCs or a T cell subset sorted from them (not recorded which). These receptors all come from an adult woman who had mild COVID-19 (a few samples of this study predate the infection). Cell type and time point are not known.

The gene calls are TRBV6-5 and TRBJ2-1; D is unclear. Germline V gives CDR1 MNHEY, CDR2 SVGAGI. The CDR3 runs to 15 residues. V dropped 6 bases and J dropped 0 bases, with 12 bases sitting between them. Here the CDR3 DNA reads TGTGCCAGCAGGTTACAGTGGAGCTCCTACAATGAGCAGTTCTTC. Protein product: CASRLQWSSYNEQFF.

V usage is TRBV5-8 and J usage is TRBJ2-2; no clear D gene. The germline gives CDR1 SGHTS, CDR2 YDEGEE. Trimming took 4 bases from V and 6 from J, leaving 16 bases between them. The CDR3 extends over 15 amino acids. The CDR3 is CASSPGLGWAGELFF. In nucleotides, the CDR3 is TGTGCCAGCAGCCCCGGGCTGGGTTGGGCCGGGGAGCTGTTTTTT.

This clonotype was observed a handful of times. The genes are TRBV14 and TRBJ1-3; D is uncertain. CDR3 length equals 17 residues. The germline V gene encodes CDR1 SGHDN and CDR2 FVKESK. Trimming left V 2 bases short and J 2 bases short, with 16 bases between. CDR3 amino acids: CASSQRPGFWPGNTIYF. The DNA of the CDR3 is TGTGCCAGCAGCCAAAGGCCCGGGTTTTGGCCTGGAAACACCATATATTTT.

This clonotype was recorded once. The CDR3: CASSQTLQETQYF. For the CDR3, the DNA is TGTGCCAGCAGCCAGACGCTCCAAGAGACCCAGTACTTC. The V gene is TRBV9, the J gene TRBJ2-5; D not certain. Trimming removed 4 bases at V and 1 base at J, with 8 bases between. Germline V gene sequence: CDR1 SGDLS, CDR2 YYNGEE. The CDR3 consists of 13 residues. The complete variable domain, with remaining parts taken from reference TRBV9 and TRBJ2-5, reads DSGVTQTPKHLITATGQRVTLRCSPRSGDLSVYWYQQSLDQGLQFLIQYYNGEERAKGNILERFSAQQFPDLHSELNLSSLELGDSALYFCASSQTLQETQYFGPGTRLLVL.

The chain couples TRBV18 to TRBJ1-2, with TRBD1 matching 11 bases. The V and J ends lost 4 bases and 4 bases, in that order; junction bases with no gene match: 8. Germline CDR1 and CDR2: KGHSH and LQKENI. The CDR3 is made up of 16 amino acids. This CDR3 is CASSLNRDRGTYGYTF. The CDR3, as DNA: TGTGCCAGCTCACTCAACCGGGACAGGGGGACCTATGGCTACACCTTC.

This clonotype was counted a few times. The rearrangement links TRBV12-3 or TRBV12-4 to TRBJ2-2; possible D gene TRBD2, 7 bases. The V end lost 5 bases, the J end lost 7 bases, and 23 bases lay between the germline ends. This CDR3 has 17 amino acids. CDR3 nucleotides: TGTGCCAGCAGTCCCCCCAATTGGAGGGAGGGGGACGGGGAGCTGTTTTTT. Its protein is CASSPPNWREGDGELFF.

This clonotype has only a few counts. V and J are TRBV4-1 and TRBJ2-5, with D tentatively TRBD1 or TRBD2 (6 bases each). The V end was cut by 2 bases, the J end by 1 base, with 14 bases between. Germline CDR1 and CDR2: MGHRA and YSYEKL. The CDR3 has 16 residues. Written as DNA, the CDR3 is TGCGCCAGCAGCCAAAGGGGGGTTGATACCCAAGAGACCCAGTACTTC. Translation gives CASSQRGVDTQETQYF.

Of note for this clonotype: Germline is not matched at one junction end, which may reflect a read error. The rearrangement uses TRBV6-1 and TRBJ2-7; D remains ambiguous. The CDR3 covers 12 residues. Germline assignment: CDR1 MNHNS and CDR2 SASEGT. The chain's CDR3 is CASSGPRPEEYF. The DNA for the CDR3 is TGTGCCAGCAGTGGACCGAGGCCCGAGGAGTACTTC.

Here the CDR3 reads CASSLAGLAHGTGELFF. The DNA of the CDR3 is TGTGCCAGCAGCTTAGCGGGACTAGCCCACGGCACCGGGGAGCTGTTTTTT. The chain employs TRBV7-9 and TRBJ2-2; 9 positions match TRBD2. Germline CDR1 reads SEHNR; CDR2 reads FQNEAQ (reference sequence). The CDR3 is 17 amino acids. The V and J ends lost 0 bases and 4 bases, in that order; junction bases with no gene match: 6. Full variable domain (outside the CDR3, taken from reference TRBV7-9 and TRBJ2-2): DTGVSQNPRHKITKRGQNVTFRCDPISEHNRLYWYRQTLGQGPEFLTYFQNEAQLEKSRLLSDRFSAERPKGSFSTLEIQRTEQGDSAMYLCASSLAGLAHGTGELFFGEGSRLTVL.

Only a few counts were recorded for this clonotype. J is TRBJ2-1 and V is TRBV2; possibly TRBD2 for D (5 bases). The ends were cut back, 4 bases at V and 8 bases at J, with 12 bases in the middle. Germline CDR1 SNHLY, CDR2 FYNNEI. The CDR3 is made up of 13 amino acids. The CDR3 spells CASSGRVGDEQFF. The DNA for the CDR3 is TGTGCCAGCAGTGGGCGGGTCGGCGATGAGCAGTTCTTC.

The chain combines TRBV10-3 with TRBJ2-7; no firm D call. The CDR3 consists of 15 residues. Germline CDR1 is ENHRY and CDR2 is SYGVKD. Trimming removed 3 bases at V and 0 bases at J, with 12 bases between. In DNA, the CDR3 is TGTGCCATCAGTGAAGTTGAAGCGAACTCCTACGAGCAGTACTTC. It encodes CAISEVEANSYEQYF.

The V gene is TRBV7-9, the J gene TRBJ2-7; 7 nucleotides match TRBD1. Germline V gene lookup returns CDR1 SEHNR and CDR2 FQNEAQ (reference sequence). Trimming took 5 bases from V and 3 from J; bases not matched to a gene: 7. The CDR3 sequence is 14 residues long. CDR3 DNA: TGTGCCAGCAGCGCAGGACAGGTCTACTACGAGCAGTACTTC. This codes for CASSAGQVYYEQYF.

This clonotype was counted at least ten times. This chain links TRBV7-9 with TRBJ2-5, with 9 bases lining up with TRBD1. Germline lookup yields CDR1 SEHNR and CDR2 FQNEAQ (reference sequence). This CDR3 comprises 14 residues. Unmatched junction bases numbered 4, after V lost 3 bases and J lost 5 bases. The CDR3 region has the DNA TGTGCCAGCAGCTTCGGACAGGGGAGGGAGACCCAGTACTTC. It is translated as CASSFGQGRETQYF.

This clonotype occurred many times. The chain couples TRBV30 to TRBJ1-1; 9 nucleotides match TRBD1. The CDR3 sequence is 11 residues long. CDR1 and CDR2 (germline): GTSNPN, SVGIG (reference sequence). The trim removed 7 bases at V and 7 bases at J, leaving 4 bases unmatched. CDR3 bases: TGTGCCTCACGACAGGGGGGTGAAGCTTTCTTT. The encoded protein is CASRQGGEAFF.

The chain links TRBV15 to TRBJ2-7; a possible D gene is TRBD1 (6 bases). Trimming pared 0 bases from V and 0 bases from J, leaving 6 bases between. This CDR3 has 14 amino acids. Germline loops: CDR1 LNHNV, CDR2 YYDKDF (reference sequence). CDR3 bases: TGTGCCACCAGCAGAGAAGGGGGCTCCTACGAGCAGTACTTC. This sequence encodes CATSREGGSYEQYF.

The chain links TRBV10-3 to TRBJ2-1; D is possibly TRBD1 (5 bases). The CDR3 consists of 12 residues. Deletions cut 2 bases from V and 12 bases from J, with 11 bases between. The germline gives CDR1 ENHRY, CDR2 SYGVKD. For the CDR3, the DNA is TGTGCCATCAGTGAGAGGGGTGAATCGCAGTTCTTC. As protein: CAISERGESQFF.

This clonotype was seen a few times. The rearrangement links TRBV19 to TRBJ2-1; TRBD1 aligns across 8 bases. With 7 bases clipped from V and 2 bases from J, the junction kept 10 bases outside the gene matches. The CDR3 sequence is 16 residues long. Germline V gene sequence: CDR1 LNHDA, CDR2 SQIVND (reference sequence). In DNA, the CDR3 is TGTGCCAGTACACCCTGGGACAGGACCGCCTACAATGAGCAGTTCTTC. This sequence encodes CASTPWDRTAYNEQFF. Based on the CDR3 plus reference TRBV19 and TRBJ2-1, the full variable domain is DGGITQSPKYLFRKEGQNVTLSCEQNLNHDAMYWYRQDPGQGLRLIYYSQIVNDFQKGDIAEGYSVSREKKESFPLTVTSAQKNPTAFYLCASTPWDRTAYNEQFFGPGTRLTVL.

V is TRBV5-1 and J is TRBJ2-1, with D hard to call. The V and J ends lost 0 bases and 2 bases respectively, with 9 bases between them. The length of the CDR3 is 15 residues. The germline V gene encodes CDR1 SGHRS and CDR2 YFSETQ. CDR3 sequence reads: CASSLDTSPYNEQFF. The CDR3 DNA is TGCGCCAGCAGCTTGGACACCTCTCCCTACAATGAGCAGTTCTTC.

This clonotype was found many times. The rearrangement joins TRBV15 to TRBJ2-1; no definite D call. CDR3 length: 12 amino acids. The germline V gene has CDR1 LNHNV and CDR2 YYDKDF (reference sequence). V was pared by 3 bases and J by 9 bases, with 9 bases between. The CDR3 loop is CATSRQHGEQFF. The CDR3 region has the DNA TGTGCCACCAGCAGGCAACATGGTGAGCAGTTCTTC.

V is TRBV7-9 and J is TRBJ2-1; the D is unclear. CDR1 is SEHNR and CDR2 is FQNEAQ in the germline V gene (reference sequence). V lost 5 bases to trimming and J lost 12 bases, with 8 bases between them. This CDR3 has 10 amino acids. The CDR3 bases are TGTGCCAGCAGCAACCGGATGCAGTTCTTC. This codes for CASSNRMQFF.

V gene TRBV4-1 combines with J gene TRBJ1-2; D is uncertain. The CDR3 consists of 13 residues. CDR1 MGHRA and CDR2 YSYEKL come from the germline V gene. The V gene lost 0 bases and the J gene lost 5 bases, with 7 bases spanning the gap. The CDR3: CASSQDGVYGYTF. In nucleotides, the CDR3 is TGCGCCAGCAGCCAAGACGGGGTTTATGGCTACACCTTC.

There are many counts of this clonotype. The V and J genes are TRBV5-1 and TRBJ2-3, with 8 bases aligning to TRBD1. The CDR3 loop spans 15 amino acids. CDR1 and CDR2 from the germline V gene are SGHRS and YFSETQ. Unmatched junction bases numbered 3, after V lost 3 bases and J lost 0 bases. CDR3 DNA sequence: TGCGCCAGCAGCTACCGGGACAGGAGCACAGATACGCAGTATTTT. It translates to CASSYRDRSTDTQYF.

This clonotype was detected a few times. J is TRBJ2-1 and V is TRBV20-1; D call uncertain. The CDR3 covers 14 residues. Germline-derived CDR1 and CDR2 are DFQATT and SNEGSKA (reference sequence). The V and J ends lost 7 bases and 2 bases respectively, with 15 bases between them. CDR3 nucleotides: TGCAGTGTCCCCCCCCCACAGACCTACAATGAGCAGTTCTTC. Its protein product is CSVPPPQTYNEQFF.

The table lists this clonotype with a few counts. The CDR3 region is CSVGRTGGSTDTQYF. The DNA of the CDR3 is TGCAGCGTTGGGCGGACTGGGGGGAGCACAGATACGCAGTATTTT. This chain uses TRBV29-1 with TRBJ2-3; possibly TRBD2 for D (6 bases). V lost 4 bases, J lost 0 bases, and 14 bases lay in between. Germline-derived CDR1 and CDR2 are SQVTM and ANQGSEA. This CDR3 is 15 amino acids long.

The chain has TRBV7-2 and TRBJ1-2; 7 positions match TRBD1. CDR3 length: 14 amino acids. The germline V gene encodes CDR1 SGHTA and CDR2 FQGNSA. Unmatched junction bases numbered 5, after V lost 4 bases and J lost 3 bases. CDR3 protein: CASSSHRGDYGYTF. Written as DNA, the CDR3 is TGTGCCAGCAGCTCTCACAGGGGCGACTATGGCTACACCTTC.

This clonotype has ten or more counts. The V and J genes are TRBV12-3 or TRBV12-4 and TRBJ2-3; D is unclear. V gave up 4 bases and J gave up 3 bases, with 23 bases separating them. This CDR3 has 18 amino acids. CDR3 DNA sequence: TGTGCCAGCAGTTCTCGATTTTCCCCGGAAGGTCGTACAGATACGCAGTATTTT. This sequence encodes CASSSRFSPEGRTDTQYF.

The chain recombines TRBV18 with TRBJ2-3; 10 bases are a match to TRBD2. CDR3 size: 16 residues. Trimming removed 2 bases from V and 9 bases from J; junction bases left unmatched: 11. Looked up from germline, CDR1 is KGHSH and CDR2 is LQKENI. This CDR3 reads CASSPSGGAAGGTQYF. In nucleotides, the CDR3 is TGTGCCAGCTCACCAAGCGGGGGGGCCGCAGGCGGGACGCAGTATTTT.